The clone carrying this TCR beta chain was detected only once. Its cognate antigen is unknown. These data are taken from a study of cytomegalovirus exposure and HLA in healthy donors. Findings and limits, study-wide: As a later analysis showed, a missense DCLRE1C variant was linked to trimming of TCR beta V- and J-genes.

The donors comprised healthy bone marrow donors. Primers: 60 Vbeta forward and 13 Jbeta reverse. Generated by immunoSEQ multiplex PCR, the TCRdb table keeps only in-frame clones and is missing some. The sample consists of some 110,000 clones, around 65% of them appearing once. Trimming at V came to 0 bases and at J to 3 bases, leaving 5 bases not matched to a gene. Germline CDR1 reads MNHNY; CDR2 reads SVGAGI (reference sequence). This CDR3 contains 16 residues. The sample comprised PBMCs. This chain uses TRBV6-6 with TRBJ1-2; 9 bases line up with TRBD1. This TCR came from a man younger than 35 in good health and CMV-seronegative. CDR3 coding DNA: TGTGCCAGCAGTTACTCGGAGACAGGGGGTGACTATGGCTACACCTTC. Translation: CASSYSETGGDYGYTF.